Each of the 25 T cell receptor beta chains below was sequenced from the same sample in a study of T-cell reconstitution after alpha-beta-depleted transplantation in children. Unique molecular identifiers were incorporated during preparation of the TCRbeta library. TCRdb re-derived calls from the PCR reads in MiXCR, one entry per CDR3 protein. The data show 200,000 to 250,000 distinct CDR3 sequences, 7.5% to 9.5% seen once. The sequenced sample was PBMCs, mostly from graft donor cells, obtained 180 days after TCRalphabeta/CD19-depleted stem cell transplant. The receptor source for this set is a male patient younger than 18 who had a stem cell transplant for acute lymphoblastic leukemia, so the T cells may come from the graft donor.

The table lists this clonotype with a few counts. J is TRBJ2-6 and V is TRBV20-1; D perhaps matches TRBD2 (7 bases). Germline lookup yields CDR1 DFQATT and CDR2 SNEGSKA (reference sequence). Trimming pared 5 bases from V and 2 bases from J, leaving 16 bases between. CDR3 length equals 16 residues. In nucleotides, the CDR3 is TGCAGTGCTCCTCGAGGGGGGGGACCTGGGGCCAACGTCCTGACTTTC. Protein sequence: CSAPRGGGPGANVLTF.

This clonotype was seen a handful of times. The J gene is TRBJ2-4, the V gene TRBV5-6; 12 positions agree with TRBD2. Germline V gives CDR1 SGHDT, CDR2 YYEEEE. CDR3 size: 16 residues. V gave up 3 bases and J gave up 6 bases; unmatched junction bases: 7. The CDR3: CASSSLTSGGRNIQYF. CDR3 DNA sequence: TGTGCCAGCAGCTCGTTGACTAGCGGGGGCCGAAACATTCAGTACTTC.

The chain combines TRBV6-2 or TRBV6-3 with TRBJ1-1; a possible D gene is TRBD1 (5 bases). Germline assignment: CDR1 MNHEY and CDR2 SVGEGT. The V end was cut by 2 bases, the J end by 5 bases, with 21 bases between. The CDR3 has 17 residues. CDR3 sequence reads: CASSYPGHGPEGTEAFF. CDR3 nucleotide sequence: TGTGCCAGCAGTTACCCTGGACATGGGCCAGAGGGTACTGAAGCTTTCTTT.

This clonotype has ten or more counts. The V and J genes are TRBV18 and TRBJ1-4; 8 bases are a match to TRBD1. The CDR3 length is 14 residues. With V trimmed by 3 bases and J by 7 bases, 4 bases remained unmatched. Per germline, CDR1 KGHSH and CDR2 LQKENI. CDR3 amino acids: CASSPSGQGEKLFF. CDR3 DNA sequence: TGTGCCAGCTCACCGAGTGGACAGGGTGAAAAACTGTTTTTT.

This clonotype occurred many times. This sequence joins TRBV10-3 and TRBJ1-1; D is unresolved. The germline CDR1 and CDR2 sequences are ENHRY and SYGVKD. Trimming took 0 bases from V and 0 from J, leaving 8 bases between them. This CDR3 spans 15 amino acids. CDR3 loop: CAISESGSMNTEAFF. CDR3 coding DNA: TGTGCCATCAGTGAGTCTGGCAGCATGAACACTGAAGCTTTCTTT.

This clonotype was observed a few times. A read error may be the cause here, since a much bigger clone is one base away. This chain links TRBV28 with TRBJ1-2; TRBD1 might be the D (5 bases). The CDR3 has 13 amino acids. The germline V and J ends were trimmed by 6 bases and 6 bases, with 14 bases remaining between them. Germline CDR1 and CDR2: MDHEN and SYDVKM. CDR3: CASRSAGSHGYTF. The CDR3 DNA is TGTGCCAGCAGATCGGCAGGGTCCCATGGCTACACCTTC.

The sample holds many counts of this clonotype. The chain has TRBV13 and TRBJ2-3; no clear D gene. V was clipped by 5 bases and J by 0 bases, with 12 bases between them. Germline lookup yields CDR1 PRHDT and CDR2 FYEKMQ (reference sequence). This CDR3 comprises 15 residues. This chain's CDR3 is CASSPETLSTDTQYF. DNA of the CDR3: TGTGCCAGCAGCCCCGAGACCCTTAGCACAGATACGCAGTATTTT. Combining the CDR3 with reference TRBV13 and TRBJ2-3 gives the whole variable domain AAGVIQSPRHLIKEKRETATLKCYPIPRHDTVYWYQQGPGQDPQFLISFYEKMQSDKGSIPDRFSAQQFSDYHSELNMSSLELGDSALYFCASSPETLSTDTQYFGPGTRLTVL.

The chain is built from TRBV7-2 and TRBJ2-1, with 8 bases aligning to TRBD2. J gave up 7 bases and V 5 bases, and 13 bases lay outside the gene matches. Germline CDR1 is SGHTA and CDR2 is FQGNSA. CDR3 length equals 16 residues. DNA for the CDR3: TGTGCCAGCAGCCCTGGCGCCGGGACTAGACAAAATGAGCAGTTCTTC. It specifies CASSPGAGTRQNEQFF.

In this sample, this clonotype turned up many times. The chain uses TRBV14 and TRBJ1-3; the D gene is possibly TRBD1 (5 bases). Trimming shortened V by 2 bases and J by 0 bases, and 23 bases separated the two germline ends. The CDR3 covers 20 residues. Germline loops: CDR1 SGHDN, CDR2 FVKESK. This CDR3 reads CASSQKTRVTGRNSGNTIYF. CDR3 nucleotide sequence: TGTGCCAGCAGCCAAAAGACCCGAGTAACAGGAAGGAACTCTGGAAACACCATATATTTT.

Points on this clonotype: A read error may explain this, as a much larger clone is one base away. The V call is TRBV4-3, the J call TRBJ1-1; 7 bases are shared with TRBD1. Per germline, CDR1 LGHNA and CDR2 YSLEER. The CDR3 covers 15 residues. The CDR3 sequence is CASSQERQGSTEALF. The CDR3, as DNA: TGCGCCAGCAGCCAAGAAAGACAGGGAAGCACTGAAGCTCTCTTT.

About this clonotype: This may arise from a read error, as a much more abundant clone is one base away. The chain has TRBV3-1 and TRBJ2-1, with D perhaps assigned TRBD1 or TRBD2 (5 bases each). Germline V lookup: CDR1 LGHDT, CDR2 YNNKEL (reference sequence). V was trimmed by 4 bases and J by 6 bases, leaving 16 bases between them. The CDR3 is made up of 15 amino acids. CDR3: CASSLLDSGGNEQFF. CDR3 coding DNA: TGTGCCAGCAGCCTACTAGACAGTGGGGGCAATGAGCAGTTCTTC.

This clonotype appeared many times. The chain employs TRBV20-1 and TRBJ2-7; D is undetermined. The germline V gene has CDR1 DFQATT and CDR2 SNEGSKA (reference sequence). Between the trimmed V and J ends, which lost 2 bases and 2 bases, there was a span of 16 bases. This CDR3 has 15 residues. Here the CDR3 DNA reads TGCAGTGCTAGAAGGTCCCGCCCAGCTCCCTACGAGCAGTACTTC. Its protein is CSARRSRPAPYEQYF.

In its sample, this clonotype was seen many times. The J gene is TRBJ2-1, the V gene TRBV7-2; D perhaps matches TRBD1 (6 bases). Germline-derived CDR1 and CDR2 are SGHTA and FQGNSA. The CDR3 covers 15 residues. V was cut by 5 bases and J by 0 bases, with 11 bases left in between. Here the CDR3 reads CASSTDRSSYNEQFF. CDR3 DNA sequence: TGTGCCAGCAGCACAGACAGGAGCTCCTACAATGAGCAGTTCTTC.

This clonotype was counted ten times or more. CDR3 loop: CASSLGAPGLFVNEQFF. CDR3 DNA sequence: TGTGCCAGCAGCTTAGGGGCTCCGGGACTATTCGTAAATGAGCAGTTCTTC. The chain employs TRBV7-2 and TRBJ2-1; 7 nucleotides line up with TRBD2. In germline, CDR1 is SGHTA, CDR2 FQGNSA. J gave up 7 bases and V 1 base, and 13 bases lay outside the gene matches. The CDR3 runs 17 residues.

This clonotype was seen ten or more times. The V gene is TRBV5-5, the J gene TRBJ2-5; no clear D gene. Germline CDR1 is SGHKS and CDR2 is YYEKEE (reference sequence). V was cut by 2 bases and J by 0 bases, with 8 bases left in between. The CDR3 sequence is 14 residues long. Here the CDR3 DNA reads TGTGCCAGCAGCTTTCTATTGTACCAAGAGACCCAGTACTTC. This encodes CASSFLLYQETQYF.

J is TRBJ2-1 and V is TRBV2; TRBD2 agrees at 11 bases. Germline V gene lookup returns CDR1 SNHLY and CDR2 FYNNEI. V shed 6 bases, J shed 6 bases, and the junction held 4 bases outside the gene matches. This CDR3 contains 14 residues. The CDR3 sequence is CASSGTSGFNEQFF. In DNA, the CDR3 is TGTGCCAGCAGCGGGACTAGCGGATTCAATGAGCAGTTCTTC.

This clonotype was seen ten or more times. The chain has TRBV19 and TRBJ1-1; D perhaps matches TRBD1 (5 bases). This CDR3 spans 12 amino acids. Germline V CDR1 and CDR2: LNHDA, SQIVND (reference sequence). V was trimmed by 7 bases and J by 0 bases, leaving 6 bases between them. CDR3 bases: TGTGCCAGTACCAGGGTGAACACTGAAGCTTTCTTT. This sequence encodes CASTRVNTEAFF.

This clonotype was detected ten times or more. This chain links TRBV7-2 with TRBJ2-2; no clear D. Germline-derived CDR1 and CDR2 are SGHTA and FQGNSA. The V and J ends lost 7 bases and 5 bases respectively, with 14 bases between them. This CDR3 spans 14 amino acids. The CDR3 coding sequence is TGTGCCAGCACCATTTACAAGAATACCGGGGAGCTGTTTTTT. It is translated as CASTIYKNTGELFF.

This clonotype is a singleton in its sample. V usage is TRBV27 and J usage is TRBJ2-3; TRBD2 aligns across 10 bases. CDR1 MNHEY and CDR2 SMNVEV come from the germline V gene (reference sequence). V shed 5 bases, J shed 4 bases, and the junction held 9 bases outside the gene matches. This CDR3 region has 16 residues. In nucleotides, the CDR3 is TGTGCCAGCAGTCGTTCAGCTAGCGGGAGTTCAGATACGCAGTATTTT. As protein: CASSRSASGSSDTQYF.

This clonotype has only a few counts. The rearrangement uses TRBV6-1 and TRBJ2-2; weak D call: TRBD1 (6 bases). Trimming left V 6 bases short and J 7 bases short, with 15 bases between. CDR3 length: 14 amino acids. Germline CDR1 MNHNS, CDR2 SASEGT. CDR3: CASSPTGPGGELFF. CDR3 coding DNA: TGTGCCAGCAGCCCTACAGGGCCGGGCGGGGAGCTGTTTTTT.

This clonotype was observed many times. The chain is built from TRBV18 and TRBJ1-1, with TRBD1 as a possible D gene (5 bases). V lost 6 bases and J lost 2, with 13 bases in between. The V gene's germline CDR1 is KGHSH and CDR2 LQKENI. The CDR3 runs 14 residues. This chain's CDR3 is CASSSGQGNTEAFF. Here the CDR3 DNA reads TGTGCCAGCTCCTCCGGGCAGGGTAACACTGAAGCTTTCTTT.

This clonotype was seen many times. J is TRBJ2-7 and V is TRBV15; 8 bases line up with TRBD2. Trimming at V came to 3 bases and at J to 3 bases, leaving 10 bases not matched to a gene. The germline V gene encodes CDR1 LNHNV and CDR2 YYDKDF (reference sequence). The CDR3 runs 16 residues. The CDR3 loop is CATSSGPAAGGYEQYF. The CDR3 DNA sequence: TGTGCCACCAGCAGCGGGCCAGCGGCGGGGGGCTACGAGCAGTACTTC.

Ten or more counts support this clonotype. The chain carries TRBV29-1 and TRBJ2-7, with D unclear. The V gene lost 4 bases and the J gene lost 5 bases, with 12 bases spanning the gap. Germline V gene lookup returns CDR1 SQVTM and CDR2 ANQGSEA. The CDR3 is made up of 12 amino acids. CDR3 in DNA: TGCAGCGTTGGCCCAGGTATACACGAGCAGTACTTC. Protein: CSVGPGIHEQYF.

This clonotype showed up many times. The chain has TRBV5-5 and TRBJ2-3; 7 nucleotides agree with TRBD1. Germline CDR1 is SGHKS and CDR2 is YYEKEE (reference sequence). The CDR3 is 15 residues long. The V segment lost 4 bases and the J segment 0 bases; nucleotides outside the gene matches: 5. CDR3 sequence: CASSRDRPSTDTQYF. DNA for the CDR3: TGTGCCAGCAGCCGGGACAGACCTAGCACAGATACGCAGTATTTT.

In its sample, this clonotype was seen many times. This chain connects TRBV12-3 or TRBV12-4 to TRBJ2-2, with D perhaps matching TRBD1 (6 bases). This CDR3 has 16 residues. Trimming left V 6 bases short and J 6 bases short, with 20 bases between. The CDR3 region is CASSPRDNRQPGELFF. CDR3 nucleotide sequence: TGTGCCAGCAGCCCTAGGGACAACCGCCAACCCGGGGAGCTGTTTTTT.